A single sample is the source of the 25 T cell receptor beta chains below, sequenced in a study of T cells expressing NK-cell markers. Each CDR3 protein gets one entry in TCRdb, which reprocessed the 5' RACE reads and gives no DNA. The sample table includes roughly 390,000 distinct CDR3 sequences. Sequences were obtained from blood T cells: a sorted CD56 or NKG2C T cell subset, CD4+ or CD8+ T cells, or bulk PBMC T cells (not recorded which). The source of these receptors is a man aged 18-70 years in good health.

CDR3 residues: CASSLIARENSPLHF. V gene TRBV5-6 combines with J gene TRBJ1-6; without DNA, the TCRdb call of TRBD1 cannot be checked. The CDR3 is 15 amino acids. Per germline, CDR1 SGHDT and CDR2 YYEEEE.

The rearrangement uses TRBV19 and TRBJ1-2; with no DNA, the TCRdb D assignment of TRBD1 cannot be verified. The CDR3 is 15 amino acids. CDR1 and CDR2 (germline): LNHDA, SQIVND (reference sequence). The CDR3 is CASTVGTWMHNGYTF.

The rearrangement joins TRBV7-9 to TRBJ2-2; the D gene TCRdb calls, TRBD1, cannot be checked with no DNA. This CDR3 contains 15 residues. Germline V gene sequence: CDR1 SEHNR, CDR2 FQNEAQ (reference sequence). Here the CDR3 reads CASTQGGTYTGELFF.

The J gene is TRBJ2-1, the V gene TRBV5-4; the D gene TCRdb calls, TRBD1, cannot be checked with no DNA. CDR3 length: 15 residues. Germline loops: CDR1 SGHNT, CDR2 YYREEE (reference sequence). CDR3 amino acids: CASSPRDIRYNEQFF.

The V gene is TRBV20-1, the J gene TRBJ2-3; the TCRdb call, TRBD2, lacks DNA for checking. CDR1 DFQATT and CDR2 SNEGSKA come from the germline V gene (reference sequence). There are 17 residues in the CDR3. The CDR3 reads CSASPAALAGARDTQYF.

The genes are TRBV2 and TRBJ2-3; without DNA, the TCRdb call of TRBD1 cannot be checked. Germline V gene data show CDR1 as SNHLY and CDR2 as FYNNEI. This CDR3 is 16 amino acids long. This CDR3 is CASTSGGGGGTDTQYF.

The CDR3 here is CASLPQGGNSYEQYF. The V call is TRBV12-3 or TRBV12-4, the J call TRBJ2-7; the TCRdb call, TRBD1, lacks DNA for checking. CDR3 size: 15 residues.

The rearrangement uses TRBV5-8 and TRBJ2-4; lacking DNA, the TRBD2 call made by TCRdb goes unchecked. The CDR3 has 16 amino acids. Germline CDR1 and CDR2: SGHTS and YDEGEE. The CDR3 spells CASSLSGRSPINIQYF.

The V call is TRBV5-1, the J call TRBJ2-3; the TCRdb D gene call, TRBD1, has no DNA to confirm it. Germline values: CDR1 SGHRS, CDR2 YFSETQ. CDR3 size: 14 residues. This chain's CDR3 is CASSLSWGTDTQYF.

The chain combines TRBV10-3 with TRBJ1-5; TCRdb gives TRBD1 as the D gene, but with no DNA this cannot be confirmed. The CDR3 extends over 16 amino acids. Germline V gene sequence: CDR1 ENHRY, CDR2 SYGVKD. CDR3 protein: CAISESGTGDNQPQHF.

J is TRBJ2-7 and V is TRBV6-5; TCRdb selects TRBD1, and the lack of DNA leaves this call unchecked. Per the germline V gene, CDR1 is MNHEY and CDR2 is SVGAGI. The CDR3 extends over 12 amino acids. The CDR3 region is CASHGPGARQYF.

V and J are TRBV7-2 and TRBJ2-7; TCRdb selects TRBD1, and the lack of DNA leaves this call unchecked. The CDR3 has 14 amino acids. Germline lookup yields CDR1 SGHTA and CDR2 FQGNSA. The CDR3 sequence is CASSLKGALGEQYF.

The gene calls are TRBV5-1 and TRBJ2-2; TCRdb indicates TRBD1, and absent DNA this call remains unverified. The CDR3 has 14 residues. Germline lookup yields CDR1 SGHRS and CDR2 YFSETQ. CDR3 residues: CASSSTGRTGELFF.

The rearrangement joins TRBV7-8 to TRBJ2-5; the TCRdb call, TRBD2, lacks DNA for checking. CDR1 and CDR2 (germline): SGHVS, FQNEAQ. CDR3 length equals 16 residues. The CDR3: CASSLARRGEGETQYF. Filled out from reference TRBV7-8 and TRBJ2-5, the complete variable domain reads GAGVSQSPRYKVAKRGQDVALRCDPISGHVSLFWYQQALGQGPEFLTYFQNEAQLDKSGLPSDRFFAERPEGSVSTLKIQRTQQEDSAVYLCASSLARRGEGETQYFGPGTRLLVL.

This chain joins TRBV30 and TRBJ2-3; as DNA is missing, the TRBD2 call by TCRdb cannot be tested. The CDR3 totals 14 residues. Germline values: CDR1 GTSNPN, CDR2 SVGIG (reference sequence). CDR3 in amino acids: CAWSVPSATDTQYF. Looking up the rest from reference TRBV30 and TRBJ2-3 gives the full variable domain: SQTIHQWPATLVQPVGSPLSLECTVEGTSNPNLYWYRQAAGRGLQLLFYSVGIGQISSEVPQNLSASRPQDRQFILSSKKLLLSDSGFYLCAWSVPSATDTQYFGPGTRLTVL.

The chain couples TRBV20-1 to TRBJ1-4; the D call of TRBD1 rests on TCRdb alone, since no DNA is present to check it. Germline CDR1 DFQATT, CDR2 SNEGSKA (reference sequence). The CDR3 runs to 16 residues. This CDR3 is CSARVHQGALYEKLFF.

The rearrangement joins TRBV6-4 to TRBJ2-1; as DNA is missing, the TRBD2 call by TCRdb cannot be tested. Germline V CDR1 and CDR2: MRHNA, SNTAGT. The CDR3 extends over 16 amino acids. The CDR3 reads CASSARWLAGINEQFF.

The chain has TRBV19 and TRBJ2-7; TCRdb names TRBD1, which stays unverified in the absence of DNA. Germline V CDR1 and CDR2: LNHDA, SQIVND (reference sequence). The CDR3 contains 14 residues. CDR3 region: CASTGGQGRYEQYF. The variable domain in full, completed from reference TRBV19 and TRBJ2-7, reads DGGITQSPKYLFRKEGQNVTLSCEQNLNHDAMYWYRQDPGQGLRLIYYSQIVNDFQKGDIAEGYSVSREKKESFPLTVTSAQKNPTAFYLCASTGGQGRYEQYFGPGTRLTVT.

V and J are TRBV7-2 and TRBJ2-7; TCRdb's D call, TRBD2, is unchecked because there is no DNA. The CDR3 has 15 amino acids. Germline V gene data show CDR1 as SGHTA and CDR2 as FQGNSA. CDR3 in amino acids: CASSLVIRLADEQYF.

The chain carries TRBV2 and TRBJ2-5; TCRdb outputs TRBD2, but without DNA this stays unchecked. Germline CDR1 is SNHLY and CDR2 is FYNNEI. The CDR3 extends over 14 amino acids. The CDR3 sequence: CASSRSLALETQYF.

The CDR3 reads CASRGTGVSGELFF. The chain combines TRBV12-3 or TRBV12-4 with TRBJ2-2; TCRdb gives TRBD1 as the D gene, but with no DNA this cannot be confirmed. CDR3 size: 14 residues.

The CDR3: CASSNGVSVYGYTF. The genes are TRBV6-5 and TRBJ1-2. The CDR3 loop spans 14 amino acids. Germline V gene data show CDR1 as MNHEY and CDR2 as SVGAGI.

The rearrangement links TRBV9 to TRBJ2-2; TCRdb's D call of TRBD1 is untestable without DNA. There are 14 residues in the CDR3. Germline V gene lookup returns CDR1 SGDLS and CDR2 YYNGEE. This chain's CDR3 is CASSQGGLTGELFF. The whole variable domain, filled in from reference TRBV9 and TRBJ2-2, reads DSGVTQTPKHLITATGQRVTLRCSPRSGDLSVYWYQQSLDQGLQFLIQYYNGEERAKGNILERFSAQQFPDLHSELNLSSLELGDSALYFCASSQGGLTGELFFGEGSRLTVL.

V gene TRBV2 combines with J gene TRBJ1-4; TCRdb indicates TRBD1, and absent DNA this call remains unverified. The CDR3 is 13 residues long. Germline V gene sequence: CDR1 SNHLY, CDR2 FYNNEI. The CDR3 protein is CASKRGGSEKLFF.

The gene calls are TRBV14 and TRBJ2-5; TCRdb designates TRBD2, a call that cannot be tested without DNA. This CDR3 has 16 residues. Germline V gene lookup returns CDR1 SGHDN and CDR2 FVKESK. The CDR3 reads CASSPSAGGYQETQYF. Full variable domain (missing parts from reference TRBV14 and TRBJ2-5): EAGVTQFPSHSVIEKGQTVTLRCDPISGHDNLYWYRRVMGKEIKFLLHFVKESKQDESGMPNNRFLAERTGGTYSTLKVQPAELEDSGVYFCASSPSAGGYQETQYFGPGTRLLVL.